The next 21 T cell receptor beta chains were all read from a single sample in a study of response to subunit inactivated influenza vaccine. TCRdb fed the RT-PCR reads into MiXCR, producing one record per CDR3 protein. The data contain about 650,000 distinct CDR3 sequences, 15% to 18% of them singletons. The sequenced sample was PBMCs from blood, obtained roughly 12 days after vaccination. All receptors derive from a man in his fifties or sixties who received an inactivated influenza vaccine.

V usage is TRBV6-1 and J usage is TRBJ2-5; 8 nucleotides line up with TRBD2. V was pared by 7 bases and J by 4 bases, with 8 bases of the junction left unmatched. CDR1 and CDR2 from the germline V gene are MNHNS and SASEGT. The CDR3 runs to 14 residues. The chain's CDR3 is CASKRGLVAETQYF. Here the CDR3 DNA reads TGTGCCAGCAAAAGGGGACTAGTAGCAGAGACCCAGTACTTC.

This clonotype was seen at least ten times. V usage is TRBV5-8 and J usage is TRBJ2-3; 8 bases fit TRBD2. This CDR3 spans 14 amino acids. V lost 3 bases and J lost 3; bases outside the gene matches: 3. Germline V gene lookup returns CDR1 SGHTS and CDR2 YDEGEE. The CDR3 region has the DNA TGTGCCAGCAGCTCGGGGGGGCGTACAGATACGCAGTATTTT. It yields the protein CASSSGGRTDTQYF. Based on the CDR3 plus reference TRBV5-8 and TRBJ2-3, the full variable domain is EAGVTQSPTHLIKTRGQQATLRCSPISGHTSVYWYQQALGLGLQFLLWYDEGEERNRGNFPPRFSGRQFPNYSSELNVNALELEDSALYLCASSSGGRTDTQYFGPGTRLTVL.

There are a few counts of this clonotype. The genes are TRBV3-1 and TRBJ2-7, with 11 bases aligning to TRBD2. The V gene end was trimmed by 1 base and the J gene end by 0 bases; junction bases not matched to a gene: 5. This CDR3 comprises 17 residues. Germline CDR1 and CDR2: LGHDT and YNNKEL (reference sequence). CDR3 sequence (DNA): TGTGCCAGCAGCCAAGCTTTGACTAGCGGGATCTCCTACGAGCAGTACTTC. Translating it yields CASSQALTSGISYEQYF.

This clonotype occurred a few times. The chain uses TRBV7-2 and TRBJ2-3; D tentatively reads TRBD1 or TRBD2 (5 bases each). V shed 3 bases and J shed 4 bases, with 11 bases lying between them. CDR1 and CDR2 (germline): SGHTA, FQGNSA. The length of the CDR3 is 14 residues. Here the CDR3 DNA reads TGTGCCAGCAGCTTTGTGGGACCATCAGATACGCAGTATTTT. The encoded protein is CASSFVGPSDTQYF. The entire variable domain, with the rest obtained from reference TRBV7-2 and TRBJ2-3, is as follows: GAGVSQSPSNKVTEKGKDVELRCDPISGHTALYWYRQSLGQGLEFLIYFQGNSAPDKSGLPSDRFSAERTGGSVSTLTIQRTQQEDSAVYLCASSFVGPSDTQYFGPGTRLTVL.

This clonotype was detected only a few times. This chain connects TRBV29-1 to TRBJ2-1; D may be TRBD2 (5 bases). V dropped 0 bases and J dropped 10 bases, with 19 bases sitting between them. The germline gives CDR1 SQVTM, CDR2 ANQGSEA. CDR3 length equals 15 residues. As DNA, the CDR3 is TGCAGCGTTGAAGATAGGGCGGAGGCTTTAGGGGAGCAGTTCTTC. Translated, it gives CSVEDRAEALGEQFF.

This clonotype was counted a few times. The gene calls are TRBV5-1 and TRBJ1-4; possibly TRBD1 for D (5 bases). This CDR3 has 14 amino acids. The ends were cut back, 1 base at V and 6 bases at J, with 10 bases in the middle. The V gene's germline CDR1 is SGHRS and CDR2 YFSETQ. CDR3 protein: CASSLNGDDEKLFF. The CDR3 DNA is TGCGCCAGCAGCTTGAACGGGGACGATGAAAAACTGTTTTTT.

This chain connects TRBV7-9 to TRBJ2-7, with D unresolved. The V gene lost 5 bases and the J gene lost 2 bases, with 10 bases spanning the gap. CDR1 and CDR2 from the germline V gene are SEHNR and FQNEAQ (reference sequence). The length of the CDR3 is 13 residues. This chain's CDR3 is CASSADGTYEQYF. The CDR3 DNA reads as TGTGCCAGCAGCGCGGACGGAACCTACGAGCAGTACTTC.

This clonotype appeared a few times. The rearrangement links TRBV20-1 to TRBJ2-3, with 8 bases that match TRBD1. In germline, CDR1 is DFQATT, CDR2 SNEGSKA (reference sequence). This CDR3 has 15 residues. V gave up 0 bases and J gave up 7 bases; unmatched junction bases: 9. The CDR3 protein is CSARDQGQVPYTQYF. In nucleotides, the CDR3 is TGCAGTGCTAGAGATCAGGGACAGGTGCCTTATACGCAGTATTTT.

The chain joins TRBV21-1 to TRBJ2-7; the DNA was not used to check the table's D call, TRBD1. TRBV21-1 represents a pseudogene. The CDR3 extends over 15 amino acids. The CDR3 DNA reads TGTGCCAGCAGCCTACAGGGGTGGTTATTCTACGAGCAGTACTTC. It yields the protein CASSLQGWLFYEQYF.

This clonotype showed up just a few times. V usage is TRBV6-2 or TRBV6-3 and J usage is TRBJ2-7; D is possibly TRBD2 (6 bases). The germline gives CDR1 MNHEY, CDR2 SVGEGT. Trimming pared 0 bases from V and 2 bases from J, leaving 11 bases between. This CDR3 region has 15 residues. The CDR3 loop is CASSYSGGGTYEQYF. In nucleotides, the CDR3 is TGTGCCAGCAGTTACTCGGGAGGTGGCACCTACGAGCAGTACTTC.

V is TRBV18 and J is TRBJ2-1, with a weak D call TRBD1 (5 bases). Per germline, CDR1 KGHSH and CDR2 LQKENI. Trimming took 2 bases from V and 7 from J, leaving 12 bases between them. The CDR3 is 14 amino acids. The CDR3 region is CASSPRAGRNEQFF. CDR3 in DNA: TGTGCCAGCTCACCAAGGGCAGGGCGGAATGAGCAGTTCTTC.

This clonotype was detected only a few times. This chain connects TRBV20-1 to TRBJ2-1, with 10 bases aligning to TRBD2. The V segment lost 4 bases and the J segment 8 bases; nucleotides outside the gene matches: 8. The CDR3 sequence is 14 residues long. Per the germline V gene, CDR1 is DFQATT and CDR2 is SNEGSKA (reference sequence). CDR3 DNA sequence: TGCAGTGCTAATTTAGCGGGAGGCGTCGATGAGCAGTTCTTC. Translated: CSANLAGGVDEQFF.

Ten or more counts support this clonotype. The chain combines TRBV5-1 with TRBJ1-2; 7 positions agree with TRBD1. The CDR3 is 14 amino acids. The trim removed 4 bases at V and 4 bases at J, leaving 7 bases unmatched. Germline V gene lookup returns CDR1 SGHRS and CDR2 YFSETQ. CDR3 nucleotides: TGCGCCAGCAGCGCGGAGGGACAGAGCTATGGCTACACCTTC. Translating it yields CASSAEGQSYGYTF.

This clonotype was seen a few times. The chain couples TRBV6-2 or TRBV6-3 to TRBJ2-1, with a possible D match to TRBD2 (7 bases). Looked up from germline, CDR1 is MNHEY and CDR2 is SVGEGT. Trimming left V 2 bases short and J 2 bases short, with 19 bases between. The CDR3 is made up of 18 amino acids. The CDR3 loop reads CASSYPRGGGVPYNEQFF. The CDR3 DNA is TGTGCCAGCAGTTACCCCCGAGGGGGGGGTGTGCCCTACAATGAGCAGTTCTTC.

This clonotype was seen more than once but under ten times. This chain joins TRBV28 and TRBJ2-7; D may be TRBD1 (5 bases). CDR3 length equals 15 residues. Germline CDR1 is MDHEN and CDR2 is SYDVKM. The V and J ends lost 2 bases and 3 bases respectively, with 14 bases between them. The CDR3 bases are TGTGCCAGCAGTTTAAGGCAGGGTAGACGCTACGAGCAGTACTTC. It encodes CASSLRQGRRYEQYF. Filled out from reference TRBV28 and TRBJ2-7, the complete variable domain reads DVKVTQSSRYLVKRTGEKVFLECVQDMDHENMFWYRQDPGLGLRLIYFSYDVKMKEKGDIPEGYSVSREKKERFSLILESASTNQTSMYLCASSLRQGRRYEQYFGPGTRLTVT.

J is TRBJ1-3 and V is TRBV30; the D is unclear. Germline-derived CDR1 and CDR2 are GTSNPN and SVGIG (reference sequence). The CDR3 extends over 11 amino acids. Trimming pared 4 bases from V and 4 bases from J, leaving 5 bases between. The CDR3 DNA reads TGTGCCTGGAACGGGGGAAACACCATATATTTT. This codes for CAWNGGNTIYF.

The V gene is TRBV7-2, the J gene TRBJ2-5; 8 bases map to TRBD1. Trimming at V came to 5 bases and at J to 1 base, leaving 6 bases not matched to a gene. CDR1 and CDR2 (germline): SGHTA, FQGNSA. The CDR3 length is 15 residues. The CDR3 nucleotides are TGTGCCAGCAGCCAGAGGACAGGGACCCAAGAGACCCAGTACTTC. It yields the protein CASSQRTGTQETQYF.

This clonotype was counted between two and nine times. The rearrangement links TRBV5-1 to TRBJ2-1, with D possibly matching TRBD1 (5 bases). Germline values: CDR1 SGHRS, CDR2 YFSETQ. The V gene lost 0 bases and the J gene lost 15 bases, with 10 bases spanning the gap. CDR3 length: 11 amino acids. The CDR3 here is CASSLEGWRFF. The CDR3 coding sequence is TGCGCCAGCAGCTTGGAGGGGTGGCGGTTCTTC.

V gene TRBV20-1 combines with J gene TRBJ2-7; D not certain. The germline V gene encodes CDR1 DFQATT and CDR2 SNEGSKA (reference sequence). The CDR3 has 12 amino acids. Trimming took 4 bases from V and 1 from J, leaving 8 bases between them. Here the CDR3 reads CSANPDSYEQYF. In DNA form, the CDR3 reads TGCAGTGCTAACCCAGATTCCTACGAGCAGTACTTC.

The DNA of the CDR3 is TGTGCCAGTAGATCCACAGGATTCTACGAGCAGTACTTC. This encodes CASRSTGFYEQYF. This rearrangement joins TRBV19 to TRBJ2-7, with D possibly TRBD1 on 5 matching bases. The CDR3 spans 13 residues. The V end was cut by 6 bases, the J end by 3 bases, with 12 bases between. The germline gives CDR1 LNHDA, CDR2 SQIVND (reference sequence).

A few counts support this clonotype. The CDR3 DNA is TGCGCCAGCAGGGAGGGGCCTTACGGACTACCACTAGCACTGGACACCGGGGAGCTGTTTTTT. Translating it yields CASREGPYGLPLALDTGELFF. The chain joins TRBV5-1 to TRBJ2-2; the D gene is possibly TRBD2 (6 bases). The CDR3 totals 21 residues. V lost 5 bases and J lost 3, with 32 bases in between. The germline CDR1 and CDR2 sequences are SGHRS and YFSETQ.